The present entry profiles one T cell receptor beta chain with its context. Produced via immunoSEQ multiplex PCR; TCRdb's table is partial and in-frame only. Of about 220,000 clones listed, about 86% are singletons. CDR3 length equals 13 residues. In germline, CDR1 is LGHDT, CDR2 YNNKEL (reference sequence). V lost 0 bases to trimming and J lost 7 bases, with 9 bases between them. The sample is drawn from a study of blood T cell repertoires in COVID-19. Study-wide background: The samples span acute and convalescent COVID-19 from the United States, Italy and Spain. PBMCs, B-cell-depleted T cells, or T cells provided the cDNA or gDNA that made up the material.

This sequence joins TRBV3-1 (or the pseudogene TRBV3-2) and TRBJ1-1; TRBD1 might be the D (5 bases). This sequence originates from a woman between 55 and 75 years old with acute or convalescent COVID-19. What was sequenced was peripheral blood. Written as DNA, the CDR3 is TGTGCCAGCAGCCAAGATGACAGACTTGAAGCTTTCTTT. It yields the protein CASSQDDRLEAFF.